This T cell receptor beta chain originates from a study of cytomegalovirus exposure and HLA in healthy donors. Germline loops: CDR1 SEHNR, CDR2 FQNEAQ (reference sequence). CDR3 size: 17 residues. V shed 1 base, J shed 3 bases, and the junction held 3 bases outside the gene matches. Clones were sequenced by immunoSEQ multiplex PCR, and TCRdb holds only the in-frame ones, with some missing. The sample contains roughly 120,000 clones, 88% of which appear only once. This chain uses TRBV7-9 with TRBJ2-2; TRBD2 matches 12 bases. The sequence was obtained from a woman in her 30s in good health and CMV-seropositive. Specimen: PBMCs. The CDR3 sequence: CASSLEGLAGHTGELFF. CDR3 coding DNA: TGTGCCAGCAGCTTAGAGGGACTAGCGGGCCACACCGGGGAGCTGTTTTTT.